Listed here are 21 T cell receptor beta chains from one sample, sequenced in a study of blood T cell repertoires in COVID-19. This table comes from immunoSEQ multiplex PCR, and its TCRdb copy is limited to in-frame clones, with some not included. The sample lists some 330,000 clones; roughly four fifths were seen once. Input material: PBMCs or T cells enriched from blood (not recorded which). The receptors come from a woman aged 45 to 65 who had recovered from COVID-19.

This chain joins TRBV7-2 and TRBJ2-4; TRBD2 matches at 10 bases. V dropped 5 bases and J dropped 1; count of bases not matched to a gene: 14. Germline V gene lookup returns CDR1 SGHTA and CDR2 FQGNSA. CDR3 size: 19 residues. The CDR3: CASSPPPAGGRYAKNIQYF. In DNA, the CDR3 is TGTGCCAGCAGCCCCCCCCCAGCGGGGGGGCGGTATGCCAAAAACATTCAGTACTTC.

CDR3 loop: CASSLVWGRARETQYF. Here the CDR3 DNA reads TGTGCCAGCAGCTTAGTATGGGGGAGGGCCCGGGAGACCCAGTACTTC. V and J are TRBV7-2 and TRBJ2-5, with 7 bases fitting TRBD2. The CDR3 runs 16 residues. V trimming: 1 base; J trimming: 5 bases; junction bases outside the gene matches: 10. Looked up from germline, CDR1 is SGHTA and CDR2 is FQGNSA. Drawing the rest from reference TRBV7-2 and TRBJ2-5, the complete variable domain is GAGVSQSPSNKVTEKGKDVELRCDPISGHTALYWYRQSLGQGLEFLIYFQGNSAPDKSGLPSDRFSAERTGGSVSTLTIQRTQQEDSAVYLCASSLVWGRARETQYFGPGTRLLVL.

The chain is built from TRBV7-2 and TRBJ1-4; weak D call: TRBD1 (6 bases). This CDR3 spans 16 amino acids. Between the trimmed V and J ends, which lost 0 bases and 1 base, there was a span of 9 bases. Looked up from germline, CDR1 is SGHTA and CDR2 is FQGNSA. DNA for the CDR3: TGTGCCAGCAGCTTAGCCAGGGGTGTAACTAATGAAAAACTGTTTTTT. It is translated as CASSLARGVTNEKLFF. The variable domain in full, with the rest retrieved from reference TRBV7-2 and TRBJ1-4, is GAGVSQSPSNKVTEKGKDVELRCDPISGHTALYWYRQSLGQGLEFLIYFQGNSAPDKSGLPSDRFSAERTGGSVSTLTIQRTQQEDSAVYLCASSLARGVTNEKLFFGSGTQLSVL.

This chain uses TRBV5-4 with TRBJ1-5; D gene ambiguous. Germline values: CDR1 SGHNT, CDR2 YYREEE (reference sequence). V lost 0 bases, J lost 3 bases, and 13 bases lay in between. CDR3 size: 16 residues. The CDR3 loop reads CASSLGGGSSNQPQHF. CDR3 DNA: TGTGCCAGCAGCTTGGGAGGAGGGAGTTCCAATCAGCCCCAGCATTTT.

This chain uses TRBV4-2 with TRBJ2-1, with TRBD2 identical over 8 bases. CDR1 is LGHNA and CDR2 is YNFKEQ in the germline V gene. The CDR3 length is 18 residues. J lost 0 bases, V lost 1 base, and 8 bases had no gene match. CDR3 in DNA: TGTGCCAGCAGCCAAGGAGAAGCGGGGGCATACTCCTACAATGAGCAGTTCTTC. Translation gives CASSQGEAGAYSYNEQFF.

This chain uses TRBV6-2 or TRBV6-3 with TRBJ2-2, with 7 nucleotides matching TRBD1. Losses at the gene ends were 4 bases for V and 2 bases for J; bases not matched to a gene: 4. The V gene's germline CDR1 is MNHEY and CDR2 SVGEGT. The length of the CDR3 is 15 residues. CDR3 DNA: TGTGCCAGCAGTTCCGGGACAGCTAACACCGGGGAGCTGTTTTTT. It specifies CASSSGTANTGELFF.

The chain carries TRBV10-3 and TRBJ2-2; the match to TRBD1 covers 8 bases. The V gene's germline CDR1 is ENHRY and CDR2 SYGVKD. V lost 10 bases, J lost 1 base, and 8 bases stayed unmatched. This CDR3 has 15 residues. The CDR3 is CATAGTGGNTGELFF. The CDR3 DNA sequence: TGTGCCACCGCCGGGACAGGAGGGAACACCGGGGAGCTGTTTTTT.

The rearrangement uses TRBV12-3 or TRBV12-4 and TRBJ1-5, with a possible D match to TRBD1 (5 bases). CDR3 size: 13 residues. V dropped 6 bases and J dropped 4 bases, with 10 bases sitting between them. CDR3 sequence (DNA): TGTGCCAGCAGCTGGGGCCGAAATCAGCCCCAGCATTTT. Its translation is CASSWGRNQPQHF.

The CDR3 DNA reads TGTGCCAGTAGTATAGGTCCAGGAATAATAATAAATCAGCCCCAGCATTTT. Translating gives CASSIGPGIIINQPQHF. The chain combines TRBV19 with TRBJ1-5, with no clear D. Per germline, CDR1 LNHDA and CDR2 SQIVND (reference sequence). This CDR3 spans 17 amino acids. V lost 1 base to trimming and J lost 4 bases, with 17 bases between them.

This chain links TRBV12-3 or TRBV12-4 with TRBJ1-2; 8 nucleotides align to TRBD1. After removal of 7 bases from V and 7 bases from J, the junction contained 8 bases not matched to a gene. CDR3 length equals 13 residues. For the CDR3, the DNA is TGTGCCAGCAACCAGGGGGCTCTCGGTGGCTACACCTTC. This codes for CASNQGALGGYTF.

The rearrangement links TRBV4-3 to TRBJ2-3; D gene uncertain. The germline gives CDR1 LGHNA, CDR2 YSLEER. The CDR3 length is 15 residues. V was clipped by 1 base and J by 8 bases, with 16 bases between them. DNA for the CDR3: TGCGCCAGCAGCCAAGTGATTAGTAGACAAGTTACGCAGTATTTT. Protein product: CASSQVISRQVTQYF.

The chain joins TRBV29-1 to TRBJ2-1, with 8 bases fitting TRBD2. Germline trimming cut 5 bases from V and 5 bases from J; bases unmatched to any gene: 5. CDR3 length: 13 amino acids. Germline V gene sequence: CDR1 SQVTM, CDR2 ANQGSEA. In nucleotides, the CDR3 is TGCAGCGTTCCCGGACTAGCCAACAATGAGCAGTTCTTC. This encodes CSVPGLANNEQFF.

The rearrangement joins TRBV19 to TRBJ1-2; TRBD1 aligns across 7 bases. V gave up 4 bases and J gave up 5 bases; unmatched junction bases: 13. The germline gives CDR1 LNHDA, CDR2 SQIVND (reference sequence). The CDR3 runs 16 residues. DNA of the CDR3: TGTGCCAGTAGTACGTCGACAGGGTATGGATTATATGGCTACACCTTC. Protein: CASSTSTGYGLYGYTF.

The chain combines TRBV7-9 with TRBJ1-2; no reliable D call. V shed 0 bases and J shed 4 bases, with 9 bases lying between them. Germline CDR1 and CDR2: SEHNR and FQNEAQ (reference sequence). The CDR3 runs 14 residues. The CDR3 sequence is CASSLASGSYGYTF. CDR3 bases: TGTGCCAGCAGCTTAGCGTCCGGGTCCTATGGCTACACCTTC.

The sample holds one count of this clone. The CDR3 sequence is CASSSYRGRGEKLFF. CDR3 nucleotides: TGTGCCAGCAGCTCTTACAGGGGAAGGGGCGAAAAACTGTTTTTT. This chain links TRBV11-2 with TRBJ1-4; 7 positions agree with TRBD1. Germline trimming cut 4 bases from V and 8 bases from J; bases unmatched to any gene: 10. The CDR3 covers 15 residues. Germline V gene sequence: CDR1 SGHAT, CDR2 FQNNGV.

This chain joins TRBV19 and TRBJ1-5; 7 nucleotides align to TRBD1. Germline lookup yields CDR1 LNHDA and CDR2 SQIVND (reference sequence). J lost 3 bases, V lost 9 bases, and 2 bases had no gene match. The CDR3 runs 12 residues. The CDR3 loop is CASGTVNQPQHF. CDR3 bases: TGTGCCAGCGGGACAGTCAATCAGCCCCAGCATTTT.

As DNA, the CDR3 is TGTGCCAGCTCACCCGCGACAGGGGTTGCAACTAATGAAAAACTGTTTTTT. Translated: CASSPATGVATNEKLFF. This chain connects TRBV18 to TRBJ1-4, with TRBD1 matching 8 bases. Trimming took 3 bases from V and 0 from J; bases not matched to a gene: 6. This CDR3 has 17 amino acids. Germline V CDR1 and CDR2: KGHSH, LQKENI.

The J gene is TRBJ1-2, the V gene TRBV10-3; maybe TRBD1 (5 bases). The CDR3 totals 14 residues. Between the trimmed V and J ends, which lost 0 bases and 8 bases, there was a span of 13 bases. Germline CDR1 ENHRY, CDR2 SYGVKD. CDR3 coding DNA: TGTGCCATCAGTGAGTCTGCCCAGGGTGTGGGCTACACCTTC. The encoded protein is CAISESAQGVGYTF.

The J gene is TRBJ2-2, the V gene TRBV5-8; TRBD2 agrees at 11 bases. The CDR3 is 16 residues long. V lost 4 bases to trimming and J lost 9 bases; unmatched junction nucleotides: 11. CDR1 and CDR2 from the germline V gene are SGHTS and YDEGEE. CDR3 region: CASSIRLAGYIRELFF. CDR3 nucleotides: TGTGCCAGCAGCATAAGACTAGCGGGGTATATCAGGGAGCTGTTTTTT.

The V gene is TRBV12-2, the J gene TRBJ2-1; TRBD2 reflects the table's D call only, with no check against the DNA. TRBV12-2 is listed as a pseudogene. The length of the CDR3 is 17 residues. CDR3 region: CASRLAGGQRGYNEQFF. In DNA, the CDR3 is TGTGCAAGTCGCTTAGCCGGGGGCCAGCGGGGGTACAATGAGCAGTTCTTC.

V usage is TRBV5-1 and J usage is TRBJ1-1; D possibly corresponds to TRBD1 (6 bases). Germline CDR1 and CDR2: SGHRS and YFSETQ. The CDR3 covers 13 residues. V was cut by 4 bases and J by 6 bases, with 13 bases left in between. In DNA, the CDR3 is TGCGCCAGCAGCGTACAGGGAGGGTCTGAAGCTTTCTTT. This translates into CASSVQGGSEAFF.